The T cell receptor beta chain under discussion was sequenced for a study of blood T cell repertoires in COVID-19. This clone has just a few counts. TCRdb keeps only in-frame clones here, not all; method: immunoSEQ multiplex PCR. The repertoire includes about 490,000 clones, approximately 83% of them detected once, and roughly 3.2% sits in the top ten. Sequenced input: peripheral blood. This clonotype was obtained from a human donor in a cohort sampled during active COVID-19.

The CDR3 DNA is TGCGCCAGCAGCCAAGAGGCCAGCGGGGGTTACAATGAGCAGTTCTTC. Translation gives CASSQEASGGYNEQFF. The genes are TRBV4-1 and TRBJ2-1; 8 bases fit TRBD2. The CDR3 has 16 residues. CDR1 and CDR2 (germline): MGHRA, YSYEKL. J was trimmed by 4 bases and V by 0 bases; bases with no gene match: 5.